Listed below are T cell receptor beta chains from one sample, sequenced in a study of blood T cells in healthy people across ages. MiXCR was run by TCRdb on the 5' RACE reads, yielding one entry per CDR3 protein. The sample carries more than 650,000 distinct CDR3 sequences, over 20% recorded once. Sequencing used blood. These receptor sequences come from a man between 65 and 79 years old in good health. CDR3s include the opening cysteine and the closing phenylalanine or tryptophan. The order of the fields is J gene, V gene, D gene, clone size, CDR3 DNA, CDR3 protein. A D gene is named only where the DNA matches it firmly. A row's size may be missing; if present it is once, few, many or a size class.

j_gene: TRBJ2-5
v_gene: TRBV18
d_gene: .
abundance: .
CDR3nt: TGTGCCAGCTCACCACTCTCGGACCAAGAGACCCAGTACTTC
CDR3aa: CASSPLSDQETQYF

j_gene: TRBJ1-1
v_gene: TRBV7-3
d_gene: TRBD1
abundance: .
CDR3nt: TGTGCCAGCAGCCACCTCACAGGGGGGGCCGTGGCTGAAGCTTTCTTT
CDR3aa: CASSHLTGGAVAEAFF

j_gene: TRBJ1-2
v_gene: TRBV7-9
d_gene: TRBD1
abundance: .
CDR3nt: TGTGCCAGCAGCTCGACAGGGCTTCTCTATGGCTACACCTTC
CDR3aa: CASSSTGLLYGYTF

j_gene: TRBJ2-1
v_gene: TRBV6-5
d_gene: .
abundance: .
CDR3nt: TGTGCCAGCCGCCCCGGACTGTACAATGAGCAGTTCTTC
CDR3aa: CASRPGLYNEQFF

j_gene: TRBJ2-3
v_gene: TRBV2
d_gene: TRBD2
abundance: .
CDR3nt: TGTGCCAGCAGTGTTGGGACTAGAGATACGCAGTATTTT
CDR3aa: CASSVGTRDTQYF

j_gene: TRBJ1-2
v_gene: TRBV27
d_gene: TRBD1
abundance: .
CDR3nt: TGTGCCAGCAGTTTCCGACAGGGAAGTCATGGCTACACCTTC
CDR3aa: CASSFRQGSHGYTF

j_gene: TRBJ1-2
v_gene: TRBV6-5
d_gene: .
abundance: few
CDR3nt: TGTGCCAGCAGGGGGAGGGAAGATCCCCTCTATGGCTACACCTTC
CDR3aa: CASRGREDPLYGYTF

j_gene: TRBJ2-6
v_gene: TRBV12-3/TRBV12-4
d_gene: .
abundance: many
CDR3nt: TGTGCCAGCAGCGTTGGGGCCAACGTCCTGACTTTC
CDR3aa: CASSVGANVLTF

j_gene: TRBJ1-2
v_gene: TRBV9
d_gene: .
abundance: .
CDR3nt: TGTGCCAGCAGCCCAAGACCGCCAACGCTCTATGGCTACACCTTC
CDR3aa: CASSPRPPTLYGYTF

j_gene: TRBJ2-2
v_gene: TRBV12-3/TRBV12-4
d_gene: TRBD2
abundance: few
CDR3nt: TGTGCCAGCAGTCCTGGACTAGCGTATGGGGAGCTGTTTTTT
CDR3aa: CASSPGLAYGELFF